This T cell receptor beta chain is drawn from a study of T cell responses to AZD1222 COVID-19 vaccine. Across the study: Second-dose timings of about 4 or about 12 weeks were pooled. Overall study results and limits: Only a handful of AZD1222 recipients were seropositive at baseline. Spike-specific TCRs gained breadth and depth after people received two AZD1222 doses.

Per the germline V gene, CDR1 is MNHEY and CDR2 is SMNVEV (reference sequence). The CDR3 loop spans 13 amino acids. V shed 2 bases and J shed 7 bases, with 9 bases lying between them. The method was immunoSEQ multiplex PCR; TCRdb's version includes in-frame clones alone and lacks a portion of them. The sample has approximately 130,000 clones, roughly 92% seen once. Points on this clone: Its antigen remains unidentified.

J is TRBJ1-5 and V is TRBV27; D uncertain. The sequences come from peripheral blood, collected on day 0 of AZD1222 vaccination. The clonotype was recovered from an adult in good health. The CDR3 region is CASSLGVGQPQHF. The CDR3 DNA reads TGTGCCAGCAGTTTAGGGGTTGGCCAGCCCCAGCATTTT.